This TCR beta chain emerged from a study of blood T cells in healthy people across ages. Study summary: With template switching, about one barcoded beta molecule was captured per two T cells.

Combining a sample-barcoded 5' primer with a J-beta primer mix, a second PCR ran for about 7 to 12 cycles. The template-switch adaptor, which had 12 random nucleotides, put a tag on each cDNA molecule. TCRdb independently ran MiXCR on the 5' RACE reads; one entry per CDR3 protein. The repertoire has about 830,000 distinct CDR3 sequences, 62% of them found once; the top ten carry around a quarter. In germline, CDR1 is LGHNA, CDR2 YNFKEQ. CDR3 length equals 15 residues. The V end was cut by 4 bases, the J end by 2 bases, with 13 bases between. This clonotype has just a few counts. Its antigen remains unknown. The authors extracted at least 6 micrograms of total RNA per sample. Study conclusions and caveats: Estimates based on one million T cells were treated as lower bounds.

The sequencing input was blood. This clonotype originated in a man aged 25 to 45 in good health. The chain recombines TRBV4-2 with TRBJ2-3; D possibly corresponds to TRBD2 (5 bases). CDR3 in DNA: TGTGCCAGCAGCCCAGTTAAGCGGTCCACAGATACGCAGTATTTT. Protein: CASSPVKRSTDTQYF.